A single sample is the source of the 21 T cell receptor beta chains below, sequenced in a study of OX40 agonist ivuxolimab in advanced cancers. TCRdb's table, derived via immunoSEQ multiplex PCR, lists solely in-frame clones and lacks some. The sample lists 40,000 to 45,000 clones, more than 80% occurring once. The sequences come from CD4+ or CD8+ T cells sorted from blood, collected in a trial of the OX40 agonist ivuxolimab. The receptors were sampled from an adult with an advanced solid tumor such as melanoma, head and neck, liver or kidney cancer.

This chain links TRBV6-1 with TRBJ2-1; a possible D gene is TRBD2 (6 bases). The CDR3 contains 16 residues. Between the trimmed V and J ends, which lost 4 bases and 3 bases, there was a span of 16 bases. CDR1 MNHNS and CDR2 SASEGT come from the germline V gene. The CDR3 DNA is TGTGCCAGCAGTGGTCTTGAGGGGAGGCTCTACAATGAGCAGTTCTTC. Encoded protein: CASSGLEGRLYNEQFF.

This chain links TRBV6-5 with TRBJ1-3; D call uncertain. The CDR3 runs 14 residues. The V gene lost 0 bases and the J gene lost 0 bases, with 3 bases spanning the gap. In germline, CDR1 is MNHEY, CDR2 SVGAGI. CDR3 sequence reads: CASSYSSSGNTIYF. The CDR3 nucleotides are TGTGCCAGCAGTTACTCCTCCTCTGGAAACACCATATATTTT.

On this clone: Its ends do not fully match the called genes, so a read error is possible. The chain joins TRBV7-7 to TRBJ2-3; unclear D gene. Germline V gives CDR1 SSHAT, CDR2 FNYEAQ (reference sequence). This CDR3 has 13 amino acids. The CDR3 loop is CASSFAKRDTQYF. The CDR3 region has the DNA TGTGCTAGCAGCTTCGCTAAACGGGATACGCAGTATTTT. The variable domain in full, with the rest retrieved from reference TRBV7-7 and TRBJ2-3, is GAGVSQSPRYKVTKRGQDVTLRCDPISSHATLYWYQQALGQGPEFLTYFNYEAQPDKSGLPSDRFSAERPEGSISTLTIQRTEQRDSAMYRCASSFAKRDTQYFGPGTRLTVL.

The chain carries TRBV9 and TRBJ2-2, with D unresolved. The germline V gene has CDR1 SGDLS and CDR2 YYNGEE. Trimming left V 4 bases short and J 6 bases short, with 4 bases between. The CDR3 totals 11 residues. The CDR3 loop reads CASSWPGELFF. CDR3 DNA sequence: TGTGCCAGCAGCTGGCCCGGGGAGCTGTTTTTT.

The V and J genes are TRBV14 and TRBJ1-1; D is unresolved. Germline V gene sequence: CDR1 SGHDN, CDR2 FVKESK. V lost 4 bases and J 1 base, leaving 19 bases between the germline ends. The CDR3 totals 17 residues. The CDR3 spells CASSPPDPEITNTEAFF. The DNA for the CDR3 is TGTGCCAGCAGCCCACCAGATCCGGAGATTACGAACACTGAAGCTTTCTTT.

The V call is TRBV29-1, the J call TRBJ1-1; TRBD1 matches at 8 bases. V was pared by 4 bases and J by 6 bases, with 7 bases of the junction left unmatched. Germline CDR1 is SQVTM and CDR2 is ANQGSEA. The CDR3 is 13 amino acids. In DNA form, the CDR3 reads TGCAGCGTTGCCAGGGGGCGCGCAGCTGAAGCTTTCTTT. Residues: CSVARGRAAEAFF.

The V call is TRBV5-5, the J call TRBJ1-1, with unresolved D. Deletions cut 1 base from V and 6 bases from J, with 7 bases between. CDR1 SGHKS and CDR2 YYEKEE come from the germline V gene (reference sequence). The CDR3 has 12 amino acids. This chain's CDR3 is CASSLLQPEAFF. The CDR3 region has the DNA TGTGCCAGCAGCTTGTTACAGCCTGAAGCTTTCTTT.

This clone occurred a few times. J is TRBJ1-1 and V is TRBV30; possible D gene TRBD1, 5 bases. Per the germline V gene, CDR1 is GTSNPN and CDR2 is SVGIG (reference sequence). V shed 4 bases and J shed 6 bases, with 18 bases lying between them. This CDR3 has 14 residues. The CDR3 DNA sequence: TGTGCCTGGACCTGGGGCCTCGATTCGCCTGAAGCTTTCTTT. As protein: CAWTWGLDSPEAFF.

The rearrangement links TRBV4-3 to TRBJ1-1, with D possibly being TRBD1 (5 bases). CDR3 size: 15 residues. Between the trimmed V and J ends, which lost 3 bases and 1 base, there was a span of 12 bases. Germline lookup yields CDR1 LGHNA and CDR2 YSLEER. The CDR3, as DNA: TGCGCCAGCAGCCAGCGAGGGACGGAGAACACTGAAGCTTTCTTT. Encoded protein: CASSQRGTENTEAFF.

V gene TRBV5-4 combines with J gene TRBJ1-1; the D is unclear. The germline gives CDR1 SGHNT, CDR2 YYREEE (reference sequence). V was trimmed by 4 bases and J by 1 base, leaving 8 bases between them. The CDR3 spans 13 residues. The CDR3 DNA reads TGTGCCAGCAGCCTGCACTCGAACACTGAAGCTTTCTTT. This codes for CASSLHSNTEAFF.

This chain joins TRBV2 and TRBJ2-3; 9 positions agree with TRBD1. This CDR3 comprises 15 residues. Germline-derived CDR1 and CDR2 are SNHLY and FYNNEI. With 0 bases clipped from V and 5 bases from J, the junction kept 3 bases outside the gene matches. Here the CDR3 reads CASSEARTGVDTQYF. The CDR3 DNA sequence: TGTGCCAGCAGTGAAGCGAGGACAGGGGTAGATACGCAGTATTTT.

The chain recombines TRBV5-4 with TRBJ1-1; 9 bases align to TRBD1. Trimming cost V 4 bases and J 3 bases; bases outside gene matches: 4. The CDR3 runs 14 residues. Germline V gene lookup returns CDR1 SGHNT and CDR2 YYREEE (reference sequence). The CDR3 sequence is CASSMGQGDTEAFF. Here the CDR3 DNA reads TGTGCCAGCAGCATGGGACAGGGTGACACTGAAGCTTTCTTT.

The CDR3 nucleotides are TGTGCCATCAGAGGGGACAGTTATAATTCACCCCTCCACTTT. This codes for CAIRGDSYNSPLHF. The V call is TRBV10-3, the J call TRBJ1-6; 7 bases line up with TRBD1. J lost 4 bases, V lost 6 bases, and 3 bases had no gene match. This CDR3 has 14 amino acids. Germline CDR1 is ENHRY and CDR2 is SYGVKD.

In DNA form, the CDR3 reads TGCGCCACCGGACAGGGATGGGAGCAGTACGTC. Protein product: CATGQGWEQYV. The J gene is TRBJ2-7, the V gene TRBV10-2; 8 nucleotides agree with TRBD1. J gave up 7 bases and V 10 bases, and 6 bases lay outside the gene matches. The CDR3 has 11 residues. Germline CDR1 is WSHSY and CDR2 is SAAADI.

The table lists this clone with a few counts. V is TRBV9 and J is TRBJ1-1; D is ambiguous. The CDR3 contains 13 residues. Trimming pared 0 bases from V and 8 bases from J, leaving 11 bases between. Per germline, CDR1 SGDLS and CDR2 YYNGEE. Here the CDR3 DNA reads TGTGCCAGCAGCGTAGAAGGGTCGGAGGAAGCTTTCTTT. Translation gives CASSVEGSEEAFF.

The chain employs TRBV4-2 and TRBJ2-7; D ambiguous. The germline gives CDR1 LGHNA, CDR2 YNFKEQ. This CDR3 region has 16 residues. Trimming removed 1 base from V and 0 bases from J, with 13 bases in between. The CDR3 nucleotides read TGTGCCAGCAGCCAAGTTTTGGGCTTCCCCTCCTACGAGCAGTACTTC. Translated, it gives CASSQVLGFPSYEQYF.

This chain uses TRBV12-5 with TRBJ1-2; TRBD1 might be the D (5 bases). Deletions cut 2 bases from V and 2 bases from J, with 12 bases between. CDR3 size: 15 residues. Germline CDR1 is LGHNT and CDR2 is FRNRAP. In nucleotides, the CDR3 is TGTGCTAGTGGTTTGATGGGGCTTGGAAACTATGGCTACACCTTC. It specifies CASGLMGLGNYGYTF.

This clone occurred a few times. The rearrangement links TRBV18 to TRBJ2-6; D ambiguous. The CDR3 loop spans 12 amino acids. Germline values: CDR1 KGHSH, CDR2 LQKENI. Trimming shortened V by 2 bases and J by 12 bases, and 8 bases separated the two germline ends. This CDR3 reads CASSPRETVLTF. The CDR3 DNA reads TGTGCCAGCTCACCAAGAGAGACCGTCCTGACTTTC.

V and J are TRBV19 and TRBJ2-5; TRBD1 matches at 9 bases. CDR1 is LNHDA, CDR2 SQIVND, per germline (reference sequence). The CDR3 is made up of 15 amino acids. V lost 5 bases to trimming and J lost 1 base; unmatched junction nucleotides: 5. The CDR3 sequence is CASSGGTGPQETQYF. CDR3 sequence (DNA): TGTGCCAGTAGTGGTGGGACAGGGCCCCAAGAGACCCAGTACTTC.

The CDR3 loop is CASSLRGGASNSPLHF. The CDR3 coding sequence is TGTGCCAGCAGCTTACGGGGGGGCGCAAGTAATTCACCCCTCCACTTT. This sequence joins TRBV13 and TRBJ1-6; D might be TRBD1 (6 bases). The V and J ends lost 2 bases and 6 bases respectively, with 14 bases between them. The CDR3 is made up of 16 amino acids. CDR1 and CDR2 from the germline V gene are PRHDT and FYEKMQ (reference sequence).

The V and J genes are TRBV5-1 and TRBJ2-1; 7 bases line up with TRBD2. Germline trimming cut 0 bases from V and 7 bases from J; bases unmatched to any gene: 7. The CDR3 is 15 residues long. Germline V CDR1 and CDR2: SGHRS, YFSETQ. The CDR3 DNA is TGCGCCAGCAGCTTGGGTCTAGCGGACGTTAATGAGCAGTTCTTC. Its protein product is CASSLGLADVNEQFF.